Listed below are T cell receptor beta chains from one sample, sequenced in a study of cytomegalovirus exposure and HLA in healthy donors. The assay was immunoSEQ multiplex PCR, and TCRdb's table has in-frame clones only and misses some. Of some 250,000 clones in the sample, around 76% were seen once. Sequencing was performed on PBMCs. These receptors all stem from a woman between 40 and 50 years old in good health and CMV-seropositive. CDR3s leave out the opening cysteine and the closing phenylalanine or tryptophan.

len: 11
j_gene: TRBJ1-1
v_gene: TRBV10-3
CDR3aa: AISGHQGGEAF

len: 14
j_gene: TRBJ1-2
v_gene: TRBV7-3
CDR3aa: ASSLRGQHPLNGYT

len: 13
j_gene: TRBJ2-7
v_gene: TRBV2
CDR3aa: ASSVRGPASYEQY

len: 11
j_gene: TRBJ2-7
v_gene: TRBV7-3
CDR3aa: ASSLGQGNKQY

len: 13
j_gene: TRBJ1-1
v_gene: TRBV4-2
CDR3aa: ASSQGQDMNTEAF

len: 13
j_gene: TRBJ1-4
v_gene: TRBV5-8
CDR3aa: ASSARDATNEKLF

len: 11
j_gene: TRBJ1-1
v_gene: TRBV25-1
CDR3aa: ASSDGRLTEAF

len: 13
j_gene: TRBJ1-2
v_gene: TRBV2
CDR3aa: ASSERDRVHYGYT

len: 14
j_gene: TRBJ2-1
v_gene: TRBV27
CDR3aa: ASSLLRQGNYNEQF

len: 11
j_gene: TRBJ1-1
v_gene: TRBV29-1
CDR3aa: SGWGGGHTEAF